In its sample, the clone carrying this TCR beta chain was seen once. Its antigen is not known. The data stem from a study of T cells in Graves' hyperthyroidism and ophthalmopathy. Study observations and caveats: Clonotypes that were expanded in thyroid above 0.001 mostly appeared in blood too. The model anticipated ophthalmopathy a median about six months pre-onset.

The germline V gene has CDR1 SGHTA and CDR2 FQGTGA. J was trimmed by 7 bases and V by 4 bases; bases with no gene match: 8. There are 15 residues in the CDR3. RNA transcripts served as the template for amplifying TCR beta CDR3 regions. The primer set for the first-round RT-PCR of the TCR CDR3 was HTBI. TCRdb re-derived calls from the multiplex PCR reads in MiXCR, one entry per CDR3 protein. Here the sample spans about 96,000 distinct CDR3 sequences, 51% being singletons. The TCR was taken from a woman in her thirties or forties with Graves' hyperthyroidism. The chain carries TRBV7-3 and TRBJ2-5; the match to TRBD2 covers 11 bases. The source material was blood. In nucleotides, the CDR3 is TGTGCCAGCAGCTCAGGGGGACTAGCGGCAAGGACCCAGTACTTC. Amino acids: CASSSGGLAARTQYF.